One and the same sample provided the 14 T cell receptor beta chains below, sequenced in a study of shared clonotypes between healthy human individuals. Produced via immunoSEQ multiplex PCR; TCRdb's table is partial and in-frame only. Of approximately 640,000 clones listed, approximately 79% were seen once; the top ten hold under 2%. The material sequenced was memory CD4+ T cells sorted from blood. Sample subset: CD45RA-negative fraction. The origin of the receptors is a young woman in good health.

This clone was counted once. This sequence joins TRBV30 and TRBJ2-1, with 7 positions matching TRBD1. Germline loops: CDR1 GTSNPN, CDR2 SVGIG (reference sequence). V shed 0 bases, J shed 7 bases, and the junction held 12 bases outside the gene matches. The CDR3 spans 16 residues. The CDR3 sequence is CAWSVRRDSRGNEQFF. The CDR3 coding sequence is TGTGCCTGGAGTGTACGAAGGGACAGTCGTGGGAATGAGCAGTTCTTC.

The CDR3 sequence is CASRGQSQGYTF. Here the CDR3 DNA reads TGTGCCAGCCGGGGACAGTCGCAGGGCTACACCTTC. The chain joins TRBV18 to TRBJ1-2; 7 nucleotides align to TRBD1. Germline V gene data show CDR1 as KGHSH and CDR2 as LQKENI. The CDR3 length is 12 residues. V shed 8 bases and J 8 bases; nucleotides not matched to a gene: 8.

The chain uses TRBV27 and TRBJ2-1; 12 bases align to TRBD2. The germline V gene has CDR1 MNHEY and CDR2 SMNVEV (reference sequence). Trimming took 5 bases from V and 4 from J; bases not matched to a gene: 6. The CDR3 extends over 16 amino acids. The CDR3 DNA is TGTGCCAGCAGTACTAGCGGGGGGAGGGTTTACAATGAGCAGTTCTTC. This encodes CASSTSGGRVYNEQFF.

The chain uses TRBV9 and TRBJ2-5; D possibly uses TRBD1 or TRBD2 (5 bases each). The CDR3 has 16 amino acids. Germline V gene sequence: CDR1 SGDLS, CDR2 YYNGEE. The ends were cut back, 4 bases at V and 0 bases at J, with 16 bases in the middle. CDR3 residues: CASSPWDGTYQETQYF. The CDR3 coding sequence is TGTGCCAGCAGCCCTTGGGACGGTACCTACCAAGAGACCCAGTACTTC.

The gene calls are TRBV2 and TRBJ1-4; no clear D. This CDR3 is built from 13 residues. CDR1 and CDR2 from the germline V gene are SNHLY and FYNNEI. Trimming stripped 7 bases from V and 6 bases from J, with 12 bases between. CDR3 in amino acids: CASIRSGDEKLFF. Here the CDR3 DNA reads TGTGCCAGCATACGGTCAGGAGATGAAAAACTGTTTTTT.

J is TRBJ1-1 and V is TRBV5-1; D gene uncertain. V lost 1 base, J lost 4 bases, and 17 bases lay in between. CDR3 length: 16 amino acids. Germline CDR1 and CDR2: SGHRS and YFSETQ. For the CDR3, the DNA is TGCGCCAGCAGCTTGAGGGCCAATCCTACCGGCACTGAAGCTTTCTTT. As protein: CASSLRANPTGTEAFF.

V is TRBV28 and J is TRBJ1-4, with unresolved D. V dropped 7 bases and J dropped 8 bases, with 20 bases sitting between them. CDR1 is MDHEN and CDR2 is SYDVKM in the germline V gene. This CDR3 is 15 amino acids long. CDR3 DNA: TGTGCCAGCACCCCCCTTAGCTCCAGAGGGGAAAAACTGTTTTTT. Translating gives CASTPLSSRGEKLFF.

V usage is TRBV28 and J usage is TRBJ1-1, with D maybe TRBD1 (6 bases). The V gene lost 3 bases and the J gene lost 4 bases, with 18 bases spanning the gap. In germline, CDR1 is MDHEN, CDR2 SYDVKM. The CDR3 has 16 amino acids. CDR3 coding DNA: TGTGCCAGCAGTTTGGCCACCCTTACAGGGAGCACTGAAGCTTTCTTT. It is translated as CASSLATLTGSTEAFF.

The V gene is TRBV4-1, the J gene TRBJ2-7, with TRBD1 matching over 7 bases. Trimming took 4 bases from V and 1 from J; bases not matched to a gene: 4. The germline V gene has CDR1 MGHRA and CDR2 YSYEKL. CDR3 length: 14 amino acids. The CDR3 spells CASSPTGQSYEQYF. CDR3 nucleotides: TGCGCCAGCAGCCCTACGGGACAGTCCTACGAGCAGTACTTC.

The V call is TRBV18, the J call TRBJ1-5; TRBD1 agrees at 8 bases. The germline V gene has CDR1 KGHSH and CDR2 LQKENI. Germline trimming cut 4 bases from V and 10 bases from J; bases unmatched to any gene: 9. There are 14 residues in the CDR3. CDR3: CASSLAETGDPQHF. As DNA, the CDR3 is TGTGCCAGCTCACTCGCGGAGACAGGGGATCCCCAGCATTTT.

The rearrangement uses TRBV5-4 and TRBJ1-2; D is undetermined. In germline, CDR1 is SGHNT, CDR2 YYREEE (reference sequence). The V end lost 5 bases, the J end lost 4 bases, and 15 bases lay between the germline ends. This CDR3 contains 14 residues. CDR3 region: CASRPGPPAYGYTF. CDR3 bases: TGTGCCAGCAGGCCGGGTCCACCGGCCTATGGCTACACCTTC.

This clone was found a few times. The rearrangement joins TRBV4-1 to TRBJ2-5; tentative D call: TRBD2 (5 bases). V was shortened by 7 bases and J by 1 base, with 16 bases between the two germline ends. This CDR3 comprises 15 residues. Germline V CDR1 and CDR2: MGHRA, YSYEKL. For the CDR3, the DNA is TGCGCCAGCAACTGGTTCAGAGCGGCCCAAGAGACCCAGTACTTC. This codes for CASNWFRAAQETQYF.

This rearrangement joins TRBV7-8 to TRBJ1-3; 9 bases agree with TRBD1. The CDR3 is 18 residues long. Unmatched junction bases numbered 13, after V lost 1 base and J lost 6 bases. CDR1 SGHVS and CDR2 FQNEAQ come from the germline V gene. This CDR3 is CASSLDRGQGRMENTIYF. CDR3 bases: TGTGCCAGCAGCTTAGACAGGGGACAGGGTAGAATGGAAAACACCATATATTTT.

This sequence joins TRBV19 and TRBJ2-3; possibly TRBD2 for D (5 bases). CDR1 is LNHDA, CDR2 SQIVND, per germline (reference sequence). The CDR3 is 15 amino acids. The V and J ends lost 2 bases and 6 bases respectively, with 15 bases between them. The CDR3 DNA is TGTGCCAGTAGTATACCCGTGGCTAGCCGGGATACGCAGTATTTT. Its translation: CASSIPVASRDTQYF. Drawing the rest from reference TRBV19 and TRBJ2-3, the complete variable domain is DGGITQSPKYLFRKEGQNVTLSCEQNLNHDAMYWYRQDPGQGLRLIYYSQIVNDFQKGDIAEGYSVSREKKESFPLTVTSAQKNPTAFYLCASSIPVASRDTQYFGPGTRLTVL.